This T cell receptor beta chain emerged from a study of T cell responses to AZD1222 COVID-19 vaccine. Germline V gene data show CDR1 as MGHDK and CDR2 as SYGVNS. V gave up 2 bases and J gave up 10 bases, with 15 bases separating them. This CDR3 comprises 15 residues. On this clone itself: Its antigen remains unidentified.

Points from the study as a whole: Epitopes outside B.1.351 and B.1.1.7 mutated regions reportedly drew nearly half of spike TCRs. Spike-specific TCR repertoires showed rising breadth and depth after two AZD1222 doses. Recipients of AZD1222 seropositive at baseline numbered only 5 or 6. The donor group comprised mostly white British people and more females; the analysis possibly underestimated clonal diversity.

The method was immunoSEQ multiplex PCR; TCRdb's version includes in-frame clones alone and lacks a portion of them. This sample has 140,000 to 150,000 clones; approximately 89% occur once, and the top ten carry roughly 1.7%. The chain recombines TRBV25-1 with TRBJ1-6; D is possibly TRBD1 (6 bases). The sequencing used peripheral blood, collected 28 days after the second AZD1222 dose. The clonotype comes from an adult who received the AZD1222 COVID-19 vaccine. CDR3 nucleotide sequence: TGTGCCAGCAGTGAAACGGACAGCCTAAGATCACCCCTCCACTTT. Residues: CASSETDSLRSPLHF.